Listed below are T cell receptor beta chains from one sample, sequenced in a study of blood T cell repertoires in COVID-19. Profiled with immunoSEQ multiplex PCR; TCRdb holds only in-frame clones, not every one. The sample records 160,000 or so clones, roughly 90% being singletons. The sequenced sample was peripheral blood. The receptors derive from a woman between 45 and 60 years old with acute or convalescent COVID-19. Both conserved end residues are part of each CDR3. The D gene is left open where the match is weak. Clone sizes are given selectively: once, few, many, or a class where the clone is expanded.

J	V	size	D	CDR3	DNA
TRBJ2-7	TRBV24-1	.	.	CATAADNPYEQYF	TGTGCCACCGCTGCGGACAATCCCTACGAGCAGTACTTC
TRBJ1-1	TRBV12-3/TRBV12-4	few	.	CASSFYTEAFF	TGTGCCAGCAGTTTCTACACTGAAGCTTTCTTT
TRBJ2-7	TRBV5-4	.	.	CASSLGVNSEEQYF	TGTGCCAGCAGCTTGGGCGTGAATAGCGAGGAGCAGTACTTC
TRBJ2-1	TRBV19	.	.	CASSGQFSYNEQFF	TGTGCCAGTAGCGGACAGTTCTCCTACAATGAGCAGTTCTTC
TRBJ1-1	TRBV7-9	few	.	CASSLEGKGEAFF	TGTGCCAGCAGCTTAGAGGGGAAGGGTGAAGCTTTCTTT
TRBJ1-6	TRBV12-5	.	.	CASGLVLERNSPLHF	TGTGCTAGTGGTTTGGTACTAGAACGGAATTCACCCCTCCACTTT
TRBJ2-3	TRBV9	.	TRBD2	CASSVWASGGTDTQYF	TGTGCCAGCAGCGTATGGGCTAGCGGGGGTACAGATACGCAGTATTTT
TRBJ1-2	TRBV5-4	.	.	CASSPDRSYYGYTF	TGTGCCAGCAGCCCCGACAGGTCTTACTATGGCTACACCTTC
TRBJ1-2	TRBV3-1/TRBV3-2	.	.	CASSQTGTTYGYTF	TGTGCCAGCAGCCAGACCGGGACAACCTATGGCTACACCTTC
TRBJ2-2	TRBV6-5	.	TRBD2	CASSYRLAGNTGELFF	TGTGCCAGCAGTTACCGACTAGCGGGAAACACCGGGGAGCTGTTTTTT
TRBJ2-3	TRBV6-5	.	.	CASKMGGSTDTQYF	TGTGCCAGTAAAATGGGGGGAAGCACAGATACGCAGTATTTT
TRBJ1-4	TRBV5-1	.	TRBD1	CASSMRTGRDEKLFF	TGCGCCAGCAGCATGAGGACAGGACGGGATGAAAAACTGTTTTTT
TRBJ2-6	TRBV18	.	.	CASSPYHFDRRSSGANVLTF	TGTGCCAGCTCACCATACCACTTTGACAGAAGGTCATCAGGGGCCAACGTCCTGACTTTC
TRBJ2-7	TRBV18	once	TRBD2	CASSPQLAGASYEQYF	TGTGCCAGCTCACCTCAACTAGCGGGGGCCTCCTACGAGCAGTACTTC
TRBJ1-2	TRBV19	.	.	CASSIRAKGVNYGYTF	TGTGCCAGTAGTATAAGGGCGAAAGGGGTCAACTATGGCTACACCTTC
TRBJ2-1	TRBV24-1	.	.	CATSDRYTPGTTRTNYNEQFF	TGTGCCACCAGTGACCGCTACACCCCGGGCACGACTAGGACAAACTACAATGAGCAGTTCTTC
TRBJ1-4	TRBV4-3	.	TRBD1	CASSQQDRASFIF	TGCGCCAGCAGCCAACAGGACAGGGCCTCATTCATTTTT
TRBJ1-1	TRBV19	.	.	CASTRTRNTEAFF	TGTGCCAGTACCAGGACTCGGAACACTGAAGCTTTCTTT
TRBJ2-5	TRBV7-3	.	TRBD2	CASSLSHTGGIETQYF	TGTGCCAGCAGCTTAAGTCATACGGGGGGAATAGAGACCCAGTACTTC
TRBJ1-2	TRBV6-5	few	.	CASRDRYMGYTF	TGTGCCAGCAGAGACAGGTATATGGGCTACACCTTC
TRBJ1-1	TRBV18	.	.	CASSPATGPNTEAFF	TGTGCCAGCTCACCGGCCACAGGGCCGAACACTGAAGCTTTCTTT
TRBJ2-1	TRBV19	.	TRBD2	CASSISGASSYNEQFF	TGTGCCAGTAGTATTAGCGGGGCTAGCTCCTACAATGAGCAGTTCTTC
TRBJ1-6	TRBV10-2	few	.	CASSRIQGSESPLHF	TGCGCCAGCAGTAGGATACAGGGAAGCGAATCACCCCTCCACTTT
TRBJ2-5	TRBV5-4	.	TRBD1	CASSLEDRFQETQYF	TGTGCCAGCAGCTTAGAGGACAGGTTTCAAGAGACCCAGTACTTC
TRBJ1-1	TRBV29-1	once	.	CSVVEGRVDTEAFF	TGCAGCGTCGTGGAGGGGAGGGTCGACACTGAAGCTTTCTTT
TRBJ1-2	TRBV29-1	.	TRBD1	CSVEGTDRGWYGYTF	TGCAGCGTTGAAGGGACCGACAGGGGATGGTATGGCTACACCTTC
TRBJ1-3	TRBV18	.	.	CASSPYDSISGNTIYF	TGTGCCAGCTCACCATACGACAGCATCTCTGGAAACACCATATATTTT
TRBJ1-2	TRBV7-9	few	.	CASSLAAAALGYTF	TGTGCCAGCAGCTTGGCGGCGGCGGCCCTAGGCTACACCTTC
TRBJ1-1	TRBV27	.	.	CASSLKGWTEAFF	TGTGCCAGCAGTTTGAAGGGGTGGACTGAAGCTTTCTTT
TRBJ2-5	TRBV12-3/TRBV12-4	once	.	CASSWGLQETQYF	TGTGCCAGCAGTTGGGGACTGCAAGAGACCCAGTACTTC
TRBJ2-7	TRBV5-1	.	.	CASSPGPATSYEQYF	TGCGCCAGCAGCCCAGGTCCGGCAACCTCCTACGAGCAGTACTTC
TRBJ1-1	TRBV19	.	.	CASSISLDTEAFF	TGTGCCAGTAGTATATCGTTAGACACTGAAGCTTTCTTT
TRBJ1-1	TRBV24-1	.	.	CATSQDTEAFF	TGTGCCACCAGCCAGGACACTGAAGCTTTCTTT
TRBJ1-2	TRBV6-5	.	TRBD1	CASSTLTGRYGYTF	TGTGCCAGCAGTACCTTGACAGGGAGGTATGGCTACACCTTC
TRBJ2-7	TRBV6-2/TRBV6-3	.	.	CASSRQINEQYF	TGTGCCAGCAGCCGACAGATTAACGAGCAGTACTTC
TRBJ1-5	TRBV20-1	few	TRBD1	CSASGSDRASNQPQHF	TGCAGTGCTAGTGGATCAGACAGGGCAAGCAATCAGCCCCAGCATTTT
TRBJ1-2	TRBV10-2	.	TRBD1	CASRLGQGNYGYTF	TGCGCCAGCAGATTGGGACAGGGAAACTATGGCTACACCTTC
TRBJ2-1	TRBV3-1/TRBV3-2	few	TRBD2	CASSQESWGLGSYNEQFF	TGTGCCAGCAGCCAAGAATCTTGGGGACTAGGATCCTACAATGAGCAGTTCTTC
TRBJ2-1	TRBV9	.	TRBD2	CASSPTSTGLLNEQFF	TGTGCCAGCAGCCCAACTTCTACGGGACTACTGAATGAGCAGTTCTTC
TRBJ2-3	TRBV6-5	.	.	CASKPPPDTQYF	TGTGCCAGCAAGCCCCCCCCAGATACGCAGTATTTT
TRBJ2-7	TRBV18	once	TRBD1	CASSQGDSYEQYF	TGTGCCAGCTCACAAGGGGACAGCTACGAGCAGTACTTC
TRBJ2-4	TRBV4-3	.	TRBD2	CASSQEGAGREGNIQYF	TGCGCCAGCAGCCAAGAAGGTGCAGGGCGGGAGGGAAACATTCAGTACTTC